This TCR beta chain appears in the sequencing data of a study of early T cells in non-severe SARS-CoV-2 infection. At the level of the study: From unsorted whole blood, bulk RNA was sequenced, and the chains remained unpaired.

Findings of the study overall: Matches to VDJdb favored anti-spike CD8 responses and missed private and CD4 specificities.

Unique molecular identifier tags were affixed to discrete cDNA molecules. MiXCR, applied by TCRdb to the 5' RACE reads, yields one record per CDR3 protein. In the table there are about 69,000 distinct CDR3 sequences, under 9.5% of which are singletons. The CDR3 is 13 residues long. Germline V CDR1 and CDR2: SEHNR, FQNEAQ (reference sequence). V was pared by 8 bases and J by 1 base, with 0 bases of the junction left unmatched. This clonotype was recorded a few times. The antigen is unknown. This TCR derives from an adult who was a healthcare worker with PCR-confirmed SARS-CoV-2 infection or an uninfected control (not recorded which). The rearrangement joins TRBV7-9 to TRBJ2-3; 10 positions agree with TRBD2. Specimen: whole blood. The CDR3, as DNA: TGTGCCAGCCTAGCGGGGGGCACAGATACGCAGTATTTT. Its protein is CASLAGGTDTQYF.